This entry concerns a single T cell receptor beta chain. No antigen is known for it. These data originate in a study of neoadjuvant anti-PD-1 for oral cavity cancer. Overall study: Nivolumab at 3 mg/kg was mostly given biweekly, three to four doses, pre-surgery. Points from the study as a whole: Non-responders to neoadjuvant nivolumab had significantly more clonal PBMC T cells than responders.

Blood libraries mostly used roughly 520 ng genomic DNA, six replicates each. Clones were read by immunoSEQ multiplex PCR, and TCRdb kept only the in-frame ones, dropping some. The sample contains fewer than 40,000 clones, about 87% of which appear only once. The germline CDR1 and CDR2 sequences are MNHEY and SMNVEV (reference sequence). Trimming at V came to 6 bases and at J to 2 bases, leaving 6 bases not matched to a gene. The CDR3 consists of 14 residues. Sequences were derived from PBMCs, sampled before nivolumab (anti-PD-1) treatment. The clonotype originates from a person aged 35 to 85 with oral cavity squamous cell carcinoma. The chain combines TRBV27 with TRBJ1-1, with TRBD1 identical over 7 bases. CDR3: CASSIGQDNTEAFF. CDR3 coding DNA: TGTGCCAGCAGCATAGGACAGGATAACACTGAAGCTTTCTTT.